This T cell receptor beta chain came from a study of blood T cell repertoires in COVID-19. Study-wide context: Sources were T cells, B-cell-depleted T cells, or PBMCs; the material itself was cDNA or gDNA.

From germline, CDR1 is LNHDA and CDR2 SQIVND (reference sequence). V lost 3 bases and J lost 0, with 8 bases in between. The CDR3 has 14 residues. Note on this clone: Other DNA sequences within the sample encode an identical CDR3.

Seattle patient enrollment occurred during active infection, with longitudinal follow-up thereafter. In the study's own analysis: Reference gene primer amplification gave nucleated cell count estimates. The assay was immunoSEQ multiplex PCR, and TCRdb's table has in-frame clones only and misses some. For V, J and clone size, that table is used; D and trimming come from the DNA. The sample yields about 440,000 clones, about 91% seen once. Source material: peripheral blood. This receptor was identified in a woman between 45 and 60 years old with COVID-19, enrolled during active disease. V is TRBV19 and J is TRBJ1-1; no clear D gene. CDR3 region: CASSIGAMNTEAFF. The CDR3 coding sequence is TGTGCCAGTAGTATCGGAGCTATGAACACTGAAGCTTTCTTT.